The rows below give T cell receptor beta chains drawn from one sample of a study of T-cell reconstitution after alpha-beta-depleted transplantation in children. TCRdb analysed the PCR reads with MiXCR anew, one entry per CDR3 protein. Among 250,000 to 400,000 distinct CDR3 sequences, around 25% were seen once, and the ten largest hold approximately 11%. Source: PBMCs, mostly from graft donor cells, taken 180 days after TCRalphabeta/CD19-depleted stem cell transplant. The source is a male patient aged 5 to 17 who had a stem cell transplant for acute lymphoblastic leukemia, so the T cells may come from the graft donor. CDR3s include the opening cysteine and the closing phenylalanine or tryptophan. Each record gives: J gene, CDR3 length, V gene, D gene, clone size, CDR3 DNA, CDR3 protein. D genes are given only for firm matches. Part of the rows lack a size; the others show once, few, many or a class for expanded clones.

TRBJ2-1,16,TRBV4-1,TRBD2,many,TGCGCCAGCAGCCTCTTTACTAGCGGGAGCAACAATGAGCAGTTCTTC,CASSLFTSGSNNEQFF
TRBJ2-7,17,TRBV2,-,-,TGTGCCAGCAATGGGGGCGTGTCGGGAGTCTTGGTCTACGAGCAGTACTTC,CASNGGVSGVLVYEQYF
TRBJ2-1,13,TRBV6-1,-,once,TGTGCCAACAGTCTCAGATTTGGTAGTGAGCAGTTCTTC,CANSLRFGSEQFF
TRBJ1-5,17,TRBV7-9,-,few,TGTGCCAGCAGCTTAGGATGGGGGGCAGATAGCAATCAGCCCCAGCATTTT,CASSLGWGADSNQPQHF
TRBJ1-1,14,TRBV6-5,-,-,TGTGCCAGCAGTTACCGACAGCTGAACACTGAAGCTTTCTTT,CASSYRQLNTEAFF
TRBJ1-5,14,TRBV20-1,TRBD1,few,TGCAGTGCTGGGGACAGATATAGCAATCAGCCCCAGCATTTT,CSAGDRYSNQPQHF
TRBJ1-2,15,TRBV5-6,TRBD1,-,TGTGCCAGCAGCTGGACCGGGACAGGGGACTATGGCTACACCTTC,CASSWTGTGDYGYTF
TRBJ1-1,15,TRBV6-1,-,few,TGTGCCAGCAGAGACAGGAATGGAGGTCGGACTGAAGCTTTCTTT,CASRDRNGGRTEAFF
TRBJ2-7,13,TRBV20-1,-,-,TGCAGTGCTAGAGTCGAGGGGCTAGGGGAGCAGTACTTC,CSARVEGLGEQYF
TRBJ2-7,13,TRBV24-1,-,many,TGTGCCACCAGTTATGCAGGGACCTACGAGCAGTACTTC,CATSYAGTYEQYF
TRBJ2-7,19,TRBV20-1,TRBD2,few,TGCAGTGCTAGAGCCCACACAGGGGGAAACCTAGCGGGAGTTTACGAGCAGTACTTC,CSARAHTGGNLAGVYEQYF
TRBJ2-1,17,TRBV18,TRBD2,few,TGTGCCAGCTCACCGCTTAAGACTAGCGCCTCCTACAATGAGCAGTTCTTC,CASSPLKTSASYNEQFF
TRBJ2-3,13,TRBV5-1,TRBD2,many,TGCGCCAGTAGCGGGAGTCACACAGATACGCAGTATTTT,CASSGSHTDTQYF
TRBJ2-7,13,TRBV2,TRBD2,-,TGTGCCAGCAAACGAGGGAGGGCCGGGGAGCAGTACTTC,CASKRGRAGEQYF
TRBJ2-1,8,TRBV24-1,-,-,TGTGCCACCAATGAGCAGTTCTTC,CATNEQFF
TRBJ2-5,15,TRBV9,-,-,TGTGCCAGCAGCGTAGGCAGCAGCACTCAAGAGACCCAGTACTTC,CASSVGSSTQETQYF
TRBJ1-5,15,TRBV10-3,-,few,TGTGCCATCAGTGAAGGTGAGGGGAGTAATCAGCCCCAGCATTTT,CAISEGEGSNQPQHF
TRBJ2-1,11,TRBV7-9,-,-,TGTGCCAGCACCGACTACCATGAGCAGTTCTTC,CASTDYHEQFF
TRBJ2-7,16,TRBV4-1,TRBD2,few,TGCGCCAGCAGCCAAGATCGGCGGGAGGGCCGATACGAGCAGTACTTC,CASSQDRREGRYEQYF
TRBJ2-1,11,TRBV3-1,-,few,TGTGCCAGCAACCTGGGGGATGAGCAGTTCTTC,CASNLGDEQFF
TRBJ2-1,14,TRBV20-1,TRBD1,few,TGCAGTGCCATGGGGGACAGGGACTACAATGAGCAGTTCTTC,CSAMGDRDYNEQFF
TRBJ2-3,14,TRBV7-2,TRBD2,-,TGTGCCAGCAAGGAGCGGGACAGCACAGATACGCAGTATTTT,CASKERDSTDTQYF
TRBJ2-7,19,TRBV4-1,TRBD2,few,TGCGCCAGCAGCCTTGACCCCCGGACTAGCGGGCGTCGCACCTACGAGCAGTACTTC,CASSLDPRTSGRRTYEQYF
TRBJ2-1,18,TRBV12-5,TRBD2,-,TGTGCTAGTGGTTTGGTACCCGGGACTAGCGGGAGGTACAATGAGCAGTTCTTC,CASGLVPGTSGRYNEQFF
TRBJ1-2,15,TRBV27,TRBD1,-,TGTGCCAGCAGTCTGGGACAGGGGGGGGTCTATGGCTACACCTTC,CASSLGQGGVYGYTF
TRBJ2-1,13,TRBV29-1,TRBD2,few,TGCAGCGTTGACCCTAGCGGGAACGATGAGCAGTTCTTC,CSVDPSGNDEQFF
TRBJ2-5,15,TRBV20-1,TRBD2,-,TGCAGTGCTAGGACGACTAGCGGGAGGGGGCAGACCCAGTACTTC,CSARTTSGRGQTQYF
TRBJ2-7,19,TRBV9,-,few,TGTGCCAGCAGACTTCTCAACCTACCCGACAGGAGATTTCGGTACGAGCAGTACTTC,CASRLLNLPDRRFRYEQYF
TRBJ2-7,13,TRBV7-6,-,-,TGTGCCAGCAGCCTATACCAGTCCTACGAGCAGTACTTC,CASSLYQSYEQYF
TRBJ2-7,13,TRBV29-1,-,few,TGCAGCGTCCGGGACATGAGCTCCTACGAGCAGTACTTC,CSVRDMSSYEQYF
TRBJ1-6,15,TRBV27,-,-,TGTGCCAGCAGTCCACAGCTCCCCTATAATTCACCCCTCCACTTT,CASSPQLPYNSPLHF
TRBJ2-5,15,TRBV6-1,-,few,TGTGCCAGCAGCCCCGCGAACAAGGCGTGGGAGACCCAGTACTTC,CASSPANKAWETQYF
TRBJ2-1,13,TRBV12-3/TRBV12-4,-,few,TGTGCCAGCAGTTTACAGCTCGGTAATGAGCAGTTCTTC,CASSLQLGNEQFF
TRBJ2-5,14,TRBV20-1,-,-,TGCAGTGCTAGAGACAGGGGTGGCTGGGAGACCCAGTACTTC,CSARDRGGWETQYF
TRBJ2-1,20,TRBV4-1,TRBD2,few,TGCGCCAGCAGCCAAGCCCCCTGGACTAGCGGGAGAGGGGCTTACAATGAGCAGTTCTTC,CASSQAPWTSGRGAYNEQFF
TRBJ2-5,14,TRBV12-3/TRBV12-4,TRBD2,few,TGTGCCAGCAGTCAAGGGAGGGTACAAGAGACCCAGTACTTC,CASSQGRVQETQYF
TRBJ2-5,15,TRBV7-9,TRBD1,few,TGTGCCAGCAGCTCACAGGGGATTCTGCAGGAGACCCAGTACTTC,CASSSQGILQETQYF
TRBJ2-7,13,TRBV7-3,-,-,TGTGCCAGCAGCTTCCTGGGGGAACGGGAGCAGTACTTC,CASSFLGEREQYF
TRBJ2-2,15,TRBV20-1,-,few,TGCAGTGCTAGACAGGGGGGGACGAACACCGGGGAGCTGTTTTTT,CSARQGGTNTGELFF
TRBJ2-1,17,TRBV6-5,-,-,TGTGCCAGCAGTTACTCGATTCAATCCCCATTCTACAATGAGCAGTTCTTC,CASSYSIQSPFYNEQFF
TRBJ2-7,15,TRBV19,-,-,TGTGCCAGTAGCCCATCCCAAACAGGGAAATACGAGCAGTACTTC,CASSPSQTGKYEQYF
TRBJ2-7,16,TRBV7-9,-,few,TGTGCCAGCAGCCTCATAGGAACCGGGACCCTCTACGAGCAGTACTTC,CASSLIGTGTLYEQYF
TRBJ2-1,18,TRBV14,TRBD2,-,TGTGCCAGCAGCCAAGAATCCCCAGGGACTAGCGTCTACAATGAGCAGTTCTTC,CASSQESPGTSVYNEQFF
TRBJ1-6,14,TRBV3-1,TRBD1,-,TGTGCCAGCAGCCTCCGGGACAGGGGTTCACCCCTCCACTTT,CASSLRDRGSPLHF
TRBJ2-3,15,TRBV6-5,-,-,TGTGCCAGCAGTTCGTATAGTCCCGGGGTCACGACGCAGTATTTT,CASSSYSPGVTTQYF
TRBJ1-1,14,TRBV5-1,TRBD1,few,TGCGCCAGCAGCTTCTCAGGGGGGAACACTGAAGCTTTCTTT,CASSFSGGNTEAFF
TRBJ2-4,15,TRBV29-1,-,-,TGCAGCGTGCTTGGGACTTTCCAAGCCAAAAACATTCAGTACTTC,CSVLGTFQAKNIQYF
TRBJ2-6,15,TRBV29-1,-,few,TGCAGCGGATTAGACACTCGCTCTGGGGCCAACGTCCTGACTTTC,CSGLDTRSGANVLTF
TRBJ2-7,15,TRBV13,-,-,TGTGCCAGCAGCTTACAGGGTTTATTCTCCTACGAGCAGTACTTC,CASSLQGLFSYEQYF
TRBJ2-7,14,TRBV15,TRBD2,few,TGTGCCACCAGCAGGGGAGGGGTATCCTACGAGCAGTACTTC,CATSRGGVSYEQYF
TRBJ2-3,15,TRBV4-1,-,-,TGCGCCAGCAGCCGCCAGCGGGTAAGCACAGATACGCAGTATTTT,CASSRQRVSTDTQYF
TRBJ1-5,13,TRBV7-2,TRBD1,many,TGTGCCAGCAGTCCAGGGGGGAACCAGCCCCAGCATTTT,CASSPGGNQPQHF
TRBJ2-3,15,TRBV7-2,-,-,TGTGCCAGCAGCTTAAAATTACTAGCTTCAGATACGCAGTATTTT,CASSLKLLASDTQYF
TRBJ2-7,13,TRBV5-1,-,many,TGCGCCAGCAGCTTTTCCAGGACCTACGAGCAGTACTTC,CASSFSRTYEQYF
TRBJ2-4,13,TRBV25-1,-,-,TGTGCCAGCAGTGAGAGGCAGGGCAACATTCAGTACTTC,CASSERQGNIQYF
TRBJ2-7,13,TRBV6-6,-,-,TGTCCCAGCAGTTTGGGCTACTCGTACGAGCAGTACTTC,CPSSLGYSYEQYF
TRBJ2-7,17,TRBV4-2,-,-,TGTGCCAGCAGCCAAGCGACGGGTACAGTGGCTGTTTACGAGCAGTACTTC,CASSQATGTVAVYEQYF
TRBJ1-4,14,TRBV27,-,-,TGTGCCAGCAGTTTAACCGGGGTCGCTGAAAAACTGTTTTTT,CASSLTGVAEKLFF
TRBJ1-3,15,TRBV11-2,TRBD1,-,TGTGCCAGCTTCGGACAGGGGACCTCTGGAAACACCATATATTTT,CASFGQGTSGNTIYF